The clone carrying this TCR beta chain showed up many times. Its target is not known. The CDR3 sequence is 13 residues long. Per the germline V gene, CDR1 is ENHRY and CDR2 is SYGVKD. Between the trimmed V and J ends, which lost 6 bases and 4 bases, there was a span of 12 bases. The source of the sample is a study of early T cells in non-severe SARS-CoV-2 infection. Points from the study as a whole: VDJdb matching favored anti-spike CD8 responses, missing private and CD4 specificities.

The TCR library protocol was used to attach unique molecular identifiers. These identifiers were attached to individual cDNA molecules. TCRdb fed the 5' RACE reads into MiXCR, producing one record per CDR3 protein. The table includes roughly 29,000 distinct CDR3 sequences, roughly 5.4% detected once. The sample comprised whole blood. The rearrangement joins TRBV10-3 to TRBJ2-5, with unresolved D. The TCR sequence derives from an adult who was a healthcare worker with PCR-confirmed SARS-CoV-2 infection or an uninfected control (not recorded which). CDR3 DNA sequence: TGTGCCATCAGGACTCCAATTATAGAGACCCAGTACTTC. Protein: CAIRTPIIETQYF.